This T cell receptor (beta chain) appears in the sequencing data of a study of blood T cell repertoires in COVID-19. As to this clone: The same CDR3 is also encoded by other DNA sequences in this sample.

There are 14 residues in the CDR3. CDR1 and CDR2 from the germline V gene are MNHEY and SVGAGI. Losses at the gene ends were 5 bases for V and 7 bases for J; bases not matched to a gene: 9. The data were produced by immunoSEQ multiplex PCR, yet TCRdb's version contains in-frame clones alone and is incomplete. The sample lists 80,000 to 100,000 clones, about 91% occurring once. This receptor was identified in a human donor with active COVID-19. The donor label of this sample is uncertain. The rearrangement joins TRBV6-5 to TRBJ2-7, with 9 bases aligning to TRBD1. Sample: peripheral blood. The chain's CDR3 is CASSPRDRVGEQYF. CDR3 in DNA: TGTGCCAGCAGTCCCCGGGACAGGGTAGGGGAGCAGTACTTC.